This passage covers 32 T cell receptor beta chains from one sample sequenced in a study of glioma-infiltrating T cells after dendritic cell vaccination. Documented time point: after dendritic cell vaccination, including at tumor progression/relapse. TCRdb's table, derived via immunoSEQ multiplex PCR, lists solely in-frame clones and lacks some. The repertoire has 80,000 to 95,000 clones, less than 85% of them found once; the top ten carry more than 8%. The source was blood, collected after dendritic cell vaccination. These receptors were taken from a human donor with glioblastoma.

In DNA form, the CDR3 reads TGTGCCAGCAGTTACTCTCCAGGGTTAGAGACCCAGTACTTC. Residues: CASSYSPGLETQYF. The chain is built from TRBV6-5 and TRBJ2-5, with D possibly being TRBD1 (5 bases). There are 14 residues in the CDR3. Trimming removed 0 bases from V and 4 bases from J, with 9 bases in between. From germline, CDR1 is MNHEY and CDR2 SVGAGI.

The rearrangement joins TRBV28 to TRBJ2-5; 8 nucleotides align to TRBD2. The CDR3 is 16 residues long. The trim removed 5 bases at V and 5 bases at J, leaving 13 bases unmatched. The V gene's germline CDR1 is MDHEN and CDR2 SYDVKM. For the CDR3, the DNA is TGTGCCAGCAGTCCCCCGACAGCGGGGGCTAAGGAGACCCAGTACTTC. It encodes CASSPPTAGAKETQYF.

The chain employs TRBV19 and TRBJ2-5; TRBD1 agrees at 9 bases. Germline loops: CDR1 LNHDA, CDR2 SQIVND (reference sequence). Trimming cost V 3 bases and J 5 bases; bases outside gene matches: 7. The CDR3 consists of 15 residues. The CDR3 DNA follows: TGTGCCAGTAGTATCCCCGGGACAGGGAAGGAGACCCAGTACTTC. This encodes CASSIPGTGKETQYF.

The chain joins TRBV28 to TRBJ2-3; maybe TRBD1 (5 bases). The length of the CDR3 is 13 residues. Germline CDR1 and CDR2: MDHEN and SYDVKM. V lost 1 base to trimming and J lost 8 bases, with 10 bases between them. The CDR3 sequence is CASSLSGIGTQYF. CDR3 nucleotides: TGTGCCAGCAGTTTATCAGGGATCGGTACGCAGTATTTT.

The chain employs TRBV7-6 and TRBJ2-7; 10 bases line up with TRBD1. Germline V gene sequence: CDR1 SGHVS, CDR2 FNYEAQ. Germline trimming cut 6 bases from V and 5 bases from J; bases unmatched to any gene: 4. CDR3 length: 13 amino acids. The CDR3 nucleotides are TGTGCCAGCAGGCCCGGGACAGGGGACGAGCAGTACTTC. This gives the protein CASRPGTGDEQYF. Combining the CDR3 with reference TRBV7-6 and TRBJ2-7 gives the whole variable domain GAGVSQSPRYKVTKRGQDVALRCDPISGHVSLYWYRQALGQGPEFLTYFNYEAQQDKSGLPNDRFSAERPEGSISTLTIQRTEQRDSAMYRCASRPGTGDEQYFGPGTRLTVT.

This clone was detected a few times. The rearrangement links TRBV19 to TRBJ2-7; TRBD1 matches at 11 bases. The CDR3 runs 16 residues. V was clipped by 7 bases and J by 3 bases; unmatched bases: 11. Germline V lookup: CDR1 LNHDA, CDR2 SQIVND (reference sequence). The CDR3 DNA reads as TGTGCCAGTAATCCCGGAGTCGGGACAGGGGGCTACGAGCAGTACTTC. Its translation is CASNPGVGTGGYEQYF. Looking up the rest from reference TRBV19 and TRBJ2-7 gives the full variable domain: DGGITQSPKYLFRKEGQNVTLSCEQNLNHDAMYWYRQDPGQGLRLIYYSQIVNDFQKGDIAEGYSVSREKKESFPLTVTSAQKNPTAFYLCASNPGVGTGGYEQYFGPGTRLTVT.

The CDR3 reads CASSFGGSGYSPLHF. CDR3 bases: TGTGCCAGCAGCTTCGGAGGGTCCGGGTATTCACCCCTCCACTTT. The chain combines TRBV7-2 with TRBJ1-6; D uncertain. CDR3 length: 15 amino acids. V was cut by 3 bases and J by 8 bases, with 14 bases left in between. From germline, CDR1 is SGHTA and CDR2 FQGNSA.

This rearrangement joins TRBV9 to TRBJ2-3; 11 nucleotides match TRBD2. With V trimmed by 2 bases and J by 3 bases, 5 bases remained unmatched. Germline loops: CDR1 SGDLS, CDR2 YYNGEE. The CDR3 is made up of 16 amino acids. CDR3 loop: CASSVETSGGTDTQYF. The CDR3 DNA follows: TGTGCCAGCAGCGTCGAAACTAGCGGGGGAACAGATACGCAGTATTTT.

The V call is TRBV6-5, the J call TRBJ1-5, with a possible D match to TRBD1 (6 bases). Germline-derived CDR1 and CDR2 are MNHEY and SVGAGI. Trimming stripped 2 bases from V and 6 bases from J, with 11 bases between. CDR3 length: 14 residues. The CDR3 reads CASSYRGGGQPQHF. Written as DNA, the CDR3 is TGTGCCAGCAGTTACCGAGGGGGGGGTCAGCCCCAGCATTTT.

A remark on this clone: The junction and the germline gene differ at one end; a read error may be behind it. The rearrangement joins TRBV14 to TRBJ1-1; D might be TRBD1 (5 bases). Germline CDR1 reads SGHDN; CDR2 reads FVKESK. The CDR3 consists of 16 residues. The CDR3 nucleotides read TGTGCCAGCAGCCAAGACTATGGGGCCTTGAACGCTGAAGCTTTCTTT. Amino acids: CASSQDYGALNAEAFF.

The chain recombines TRBV5-1 with TRBJ1-2; possible D gene TRBD1, 5 bases. Between the trimmed V and J ends, which lost 4 bases and 3 bases, there was a span of 10 bases. CDR1 is SGHRS, CDR2 YFSETQ, per germline. The CDR3 is made up of 13 amino acids. This chain's CDR3 is CASSQDTYYGYTF. For the CDR3, the DNA is TGCGCCAGCAGCCAGGACACATACTATGGCTACACCTTC.

The gene calls are TRBV5-1 and TRBJ2-1, with 13 bases identical to TRBD2. The CDR3 is 17 amino acids. With V trimmed by 3 bases and J by 1 base, 4 bases remained unmatched. CDR1 is SGHRS, CDR2 YFSETQ, per germline. In DNA form, the CDR3 reads TGCGCCAGCAGCTGGACTAGCGGGGGTTATTCCTACAATGAGCAGTTCTTC. Translation: CASSWTSGGYSYNEQFF. The full variable domain, in which reference TRBV5-1 and TRBJ2-1 provide the parts outside the CDR3, is KAGVTQTPRYLIKTRGQQVTLSCSPISGHRSVSWYQQTPGQGLQFLFEYFSETQRNKGNFPGRFSGRQFSNSRSEMNVSTLELGDSALYLCASSWTSGGYSYNEQFFGPGTRLTVL.

This chain joins TRBV6-5 and TRBJ2-2; D perhaps matches TRBD1 (6 bases). V was trimmed by 6 bases and J by 5 bases, leaving 16 bases between them. The CDR3 extends over 15 amino acids. Germline-derived CDR1 and CDR2 are MNHEY and SVGAGI. DNA of the CDR3: TGTGCCAGCAGACCTGACAGGAGTGGAACCGGGGAGCTGTTTTTT. Its protein is CASRPDRSGTGELFF.

This rearrangement joins TRBV5-1 to TRBJ2-7; TRBD2 matches at 9 bases. The CDR3 totals 15 residues. Losses at the gene ends were 0 bases for V and 3 bases for J; bases not matched to a gene: 4. Germline values: CDR1 SGHRS, CDR2 YFSETQ. The CDR3 loop is CASSLVSGSVYEQYF. As DNA, the CDR3 is TGCGCCAGCAGCTTGGTTAGCGGGAGTGTCTACGAGCAGTACTTC.

CDR3 loop: CATSRDLAERAYNEQFF. The DNA for the CDR3 is TGTGCCACCAGCAGAGATCTAGCGGAGAGGGCCTACAATGAGCAGTTCTTC. The J gene is TRBJ2-1, the V gene TRBV15, with 7 bases fitting TRBD2. CDR3 size: 17 residues. Trimming at V came to 0 bases and at J to 2 bases, leaving 7 bases not matched to a gene. CDR1 LNHNV and CDR2 YYDKDF come from the germline V gene (reference sequence). Based on the CDR3 plus reference TRBV15 and TRBJ2-1, the full variable domain is DAMVIQNPRYQVTQFGKPVTLSCSQTLNHNVMYWYQQKSSQAPKLLFHYYDKDFNNEADTPDNFQSRRPNTSFCFLDIRSPGLGDTAMYLCATSRDLAERAYNEQFFGPGTRLTVL.

The sample holds one count of this clone. This chain joins TRBV20-1 and TRBJ1-2, with D uncertain. Germline CDR1 is DFQATT and CDR2 is SNEGSKA (reference sequence). The CDR3 spans 11 residues. For the CDR3, the DNA is TGCAGGAGGGTTCTTGAGTATGGCTACACCTTC. Translation: CRRVLEYGYTF.

This clone occurred once. CDR3 bases: TGTGCCAGCAGCCCGGACAGGGGTTGGGAGACCCAGTACTTC. It specifies CASSPDRGWETQYF. The chain has TRBV5-4 and TRBJ2-5, with 9 nucleotides matching TRBD1. Germline trimming cut 4 bases from V and 5 bases from J; bases unmatched to any gene: 6. CDR1 is SGHNT, CDR2 YYREEE, per germline (reference sequence). The CDR3 length is 14 residues.

V usage is TRBV6-1 and J usage is TRBJ2-4; D perhaps matches TRBD1 (5 bases). Germline CDR1 is MNHNS and CDR2 is SASEGT. The V gene lost 3 bases and the J gene lost 2 bases, with 14 bases spanning the gap. The CDR3 contains 16 residues. As DNA, the CDR3 is TGTGCCAGCAGTGACGTCTTTAGGGGCCCCAAAAACATTCAGTACTTC. This sequence encodes CASSDVFRGPKNIQYF.

This clone was found once. The chain carries TRBV27 and TRBJ2-1; TRBD2 is a possible D gene (5 bases). Germline loops: CDR1 MNHEY, CDR2 SMNVEV (reference sequence). Between the trimmed V and J ends, which lost 3 bases and 7 bases, there was a span of 22 bases. CDR3 size: 17 residues. As DNA, the CDR3 is TGTGCCAGCAGTTTGTCCACCTCGGGAAGTGGGGTAAATGAGCAGTTCTTC. Translating gives CASSLSTSGSGVNEQFF.

The chain joins TRBV18 to TRBJ1-1; TRBD1 is a possible D gene (5 bases). This CDR3 is 16 amino acids long. Germline V gene data show CDR1 as KGHSH and CDR2 as LQKENI. Trimming took 2 bases from V and 3 from J, leaving 16 bases between them. Written as DNA, the CDR3 is TGTGCCAGCTCACCAGGGGGGTTCGCTATGGACACTGAAGCTTTCTTT. Translation: CASSPGGFAMDTEAFF.

The rearrangement links TRBV27 to TRBJ2-5, with a possible D match to TRBD1 (5 bases). Germline values: CDR1 MNHEY, CDR2 SMNVEV (reference sequence). The ends were cut back, 6 bases at V and 5 bases at J, with 13 bases in the middle. CDR3 length: 13 residues. The CDR3 region has the DNA TGTGCCAGCAGATTGGCAGGGCGGGAGACCCAGTACTTC. Translation: CASRLAGRETQYF.

V usage is TRBV2 and J usage is TRBJ2-3; 8 positions match TRBD2. CDR1 SNHLY and CDR2 FYNNEI come from the germline V gene. After removal of 5 bases from V and 2 bases from J, the junction contained 18 bases not matched to a gene. There are 19 residues in the CDR3. The DNA for the CDR3 is TGTGCCAGCAGTCCACACCCTTGGGTGGTAGCGGGGCCCACAGATACGCAGTATTTT. Translated: CASSPHPWVVAGPTDTQYF.

The chain employs TRBV5-1 and TRBJ1-3; 8 bases map to TRBD1. Germline V gene sequence: CDR1 SGHRS, CDR2 YFSETQ. Trimming at V came to 4 bases and at J to 4 bases, leaving 7 bases not matched to a gene. The CDR3 extends over 15 amino acids. This CDR3 is CASSPRTGSGNTIYF. The DNA for the CDR3 is TGCGCCAGCAGCCCGAGGACAGGGAGCGGAAACACCATATATTTT.

The chain carries TRBV6-5 and TRBJ1-1; the D gene is possibly TRBD1 (6 bases). The CDR3 covers 14 residues. Trimming took off 3 bases at V and 4 bases at J, with 12 bases between the two ends. From germline, CDR1 is MNHEY and CDR2 SVGAGI. In DNA, the CDR3 is TGTGCCAGCAGTTATGGACAGCTTAGCACTGAAGCTTTCTTT. This gives the protein CASSYGQLSTEAFF.

This clone was seen more than once but under ten times. The chain recombines TRBV7-2 with TRBJ2-7, with 8 nucleotides matching TRBD2. J lost 2 bases, V lost 7 bases, and 7 bases had no gene match. This CDR3 is built from 14 residues. Germline V CDR1 and CDR2: SGHTA, FQGNSA. CDR3 coding DNA: TGTGCCAGCACCCTTCGGGGGGGAACCTACGAGCAGTACTTC. This translates into CASTLRGGTYEQYF.

There are a few counts of this clone. This chain links TRBV7-9 with TRBJ1-2; 9 nucleotides match TRBD1. The CDR3 length is 14 residues. The V and J ends lost 6 bases and 6 bases, in that order; junction bases with no gene match: 8. Looked up from germline, CDR1 is SEHNR and CDR2 is FQNEAQ (reference sequence). CDR3 region: CASSPRTGADGYTF. In DNA, the CDR3 is TGTGCCAGCAGTCCGAGGACAGGGGCTGATGGCTACACCTTC.

This clone was observed a few times. This chain connects TRBV27 to TRBJ1-2; tentatively, D is TRBD1 (6 bases). The V end was cut by 8 bases, the J end by 4 bases, with 14 bases between. This CDR3 contains 13 residues. The germline CDR1 and CDR2 sequences are MNHEY and SMNVEV (reference sequence). CDR3 coding DNA: TGTGCCAGCCGTAGGGGGGGGGCCTATGGCTACACCTTC. This gives the protein CASRRGGAYGYTF.

The chain recombines TRBV27 with TRBJ2-2, with a weak D call TRBD1 (6 bases). V lost 4 bases and J 3 bases, leaving 12 bases between the germline ends. Germline CDR1 MNHEY, CDR2 SMNVEV (reference sequence). This CDR3 comprises 15 residues. CDR3 coding DNA: TGTGCCAGCAGTTCCGGGACATTGGACACCGGGGAGCTGTTTTTT. This gives the protein CASSSGTLDTGELFF.

The V gene is TRBV28, the J gene TRBJ1-2; D not certain. Germline V gene lookup returns CDR1 MDHEN and CDR2 SYDVKM. This CDR3 has 15 residues. V gave up 1 base and J gave up 4 bases, with 13 bases separating them. The CDR3 sequence: CASSLSGVYGYGYTF. The CDR3 DNA follows: TGTGCCAGCAGTTTATCCGGGGTTTACGGCTATGGCTACACCTTC.

V and J are TRBV5-1 and TRBJ1-3; D not certain. Germline loops: CDR1 SGHRS, CDR2 YFSETQ. The CDR3 contains 15 residues. Trimming left V 5 bases short and J 4 bases short, with 16 bases between. CDR3 amino acids: CASRREPEAGNTIYF. DNA of the CDR3: TGCGCCAGCAGACGGGAGCCGGAGGCGGGAAACACCATATATTTT.

V gene TRBV5-4 combines with J gene TRBJ1-3; D remains unclear. V gave up 1 base and J gave up 8 bases, with 10 bases separating them. The CDR3 is 13 residues long. In germline, CDR1 is SGHNT, CDR2 YYREEE (reference sequence). This CDR3 reads CASSLTGGDTIYF. The CDR3 coding sequence is TGTGCCAGCAGCTTGACCGGAGGAGACACCATATATTTT.

CDR3 amino acids: CSVEGPAGGGSSYEQYF. CDR3 bases: TGCAGCGTTGAAGGTCCAGCGGGAGGGGGAAGCTCCTACGAGCAGTACTTC. The chain is built from TRBV29-1 and TRBJ2-5; TRBD2 matches at 10 bases. The DNA end is more similar to TRBJ2-7, so the J call may be wrong. This CDR3 region has 17 residues. CDR1 is SQVTM, CDR2 ANQGSEA, per germline.